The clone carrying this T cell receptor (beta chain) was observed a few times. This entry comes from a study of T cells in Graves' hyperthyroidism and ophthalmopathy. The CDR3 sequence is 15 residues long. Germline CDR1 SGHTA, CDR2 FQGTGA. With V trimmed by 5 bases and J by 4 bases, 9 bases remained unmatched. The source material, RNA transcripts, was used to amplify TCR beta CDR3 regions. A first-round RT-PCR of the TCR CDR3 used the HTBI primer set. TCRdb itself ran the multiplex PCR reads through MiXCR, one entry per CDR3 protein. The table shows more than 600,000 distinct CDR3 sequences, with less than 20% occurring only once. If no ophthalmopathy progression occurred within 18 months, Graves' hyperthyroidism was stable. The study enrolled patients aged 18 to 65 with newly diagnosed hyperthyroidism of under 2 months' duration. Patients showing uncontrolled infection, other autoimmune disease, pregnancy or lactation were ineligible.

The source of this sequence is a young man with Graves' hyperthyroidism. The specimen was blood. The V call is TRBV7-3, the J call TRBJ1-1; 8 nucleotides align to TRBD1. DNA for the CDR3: TGTGCCAGCAGCCCTCAGGGGGCTGAGGGCACTGAAGCTTTCTTT. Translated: CASSPQGAEGTEAFF.